This TCR beta chain was sequenced for a study of vaccination and CD4 T cells after COVID-19. Details on this clonotype: What it recognizes is unknown.

The V gene's germline CDR1 is WSHSY and CDR2 SAAADI. The CDR3 is 13 residues long. V shed 8 bases and J 7 bases; nucleotides not matched to a gene: 5. The treatment here: roughly ten-day PBMC culture with coronavirus spike peptide pools or control peptides (ViraFEST assay). CD4+ T cells of the unexposed donor were collected before the COVID-19 pandemic (2011-2018). Sequenced with the Oncomine TCR Beta short-read assay was DNA taken from cultured CD4+ T cells. Someone extracted genomic DNA from cultured CD4+ T cells. TCRdb recomputed calls from the PCR reads with MiXCR, one row per CDR3 protein. In the table there are some 10,000 distinct CDR3 sequences, about 35% of which are singletons.

This clonotype originated in a human donor in good health. Specimen: CD4+ T cells from blood, cultured in vitro. This chain connects TRBV10-2 to TRBJ2-1; TRBD2 matches at 10 bases. CDR3: CASRLAGVNEQFF. CDR3 nucleotides: TGCGCCAGCCGGCTAGCGGGAGTAAATGAGCAGTTCTTC.